This is a list of T cell receptor beta chains from one sample in a study of T-cell memory formation after mild COVID-19. TCRdb re-derived calls from the 5' RACE reads in MiXCR, one entry per CDR3 protein. This sample carries about 290,000 distinct CDR3 sequences, about 16% of them seen once, and the ten largest clones take more than 20%. The sequencing input was PBMCs or a T cell subset sorted from them (not recorded which). The source is a man aged 18-30 years who had mild COVID-19 (a few samples of this study predate the infection). Cell type and time point are not known. The CDR3 runs from the conserved cysteine through the conserved F or W. A D gene is named only where the DNA matches it firmly. Size values are once, few and many counts, or a class for expanded clones, and some rows have none.

cdr3_nt: TGTGCCAGCAGCTCCGCGGACAGGGGGTATTCAGAGACCCAGTACTTC
cdr3_aa: CASSSADRGYSETQYF
v_call: TRBV11-2
j_call: TRBJ2-5
clone_size: few
d_call: TRBD1

cdr3_nt: TGTGCCAGCAGCCTGGCCACGTGGACGGGGGAAGAGACCCAGTACTTC
cdr3_aa: CASSLATWTGEETQYF
v_call: TRBV5-6
j_call: TRBJ2-5
clone_size: .
d_call: .

cdr3_nt: TGTGCCAGCAGCGTAGGGTCGGCTAGCCTTACAGATACGCAGTATTTT
cdr3_aa: CASSVGSASLTDTQYF
v_call: TRBV9
j_call: TRBJ2-3
clone_size: .
d_call: .

cdr3_nt: TGTGCCAGCAGCTTGAGAGGGGTACAAGAGACCCAGTACTTC
cdr3_aa: CASSLRGVQETQYF
v_call: TRBV5-6
j_call: TRBJ2-5
clone_size: .
d_call: .

cdr3_nt: TGCGCCAGCAGCCTATCACAGGGGGCATCCGGGGAGCTGTTTTTT
cdr3_aa: CASSLSQGASGELFF
v_call: TRBV5-1
j_call: TRBJ2-2
clone_size: .
d_call: TRBD1

cdr3_nt: TGTGCCAGCAGCAAGGACGGTTATGGCTACACCTTC
cdr3_aa: CASSKDGYGYTF
v_call: TRBV7-9
j_call: TRBJ1-2
clone_size: few
d_call: .

cdr3_nt: TGTGCCAGCGGGCGATCAGCGAACACCGGGGAGCTGTTTTTT
cdr3_aa: CASGRSANTGELFF
v_call: TRBV4-2
j_call: TRBJ2-2
clone_size: .
d_call: .

cdr3_nt: TGTGCCAGCAGTTACGGACAGGGGGTAGGAGAAGCTTTCTTT
cdr3_aa: CASSYGQGVGEAFF
v_call: TRBV6-5
j_call: TRBJ1-1
clone_size: few
d_call: TRBD1

cdr3_nt: TGTGCCAGCAGTCCCTTGGTAGCGGGGCTAGATACGCAGTATTTT
cdr3_aa: CASSPLVAGLDTQYF
v_call: TRBV27
j_call: TRBJ2-3
clone_size: .
d_call: TRBD2

cdr3_nt: TGTGCCATCAGTGATGACAGGGGTTCCTACGAGCAGTACTTC
cdr3_aa: CAISDDRGSYEQYF
v_call: TRBV10-3
j_call: TRBJ2-7
clone_size: .
d_call: TRBD1

cdr3_nt: TGTGCCAGCAGCTTAGAACCCGCCCCCCATGAGCAGTTCTTC
cdr3_aa: CASSLEPAPHEQFF
v_call: TRBV7-9
j_call: TRBJ2-1
clone_size: .
d_call: .

cdr3_nt: TGCGCCAGCAGCTTGGCCGGACATTTGGCCGCGAACACCGGGGAGCTGTTTTTT
cdr3_aa: CASSLAGHLAANTGELFF
v_call: TRBV5-1
j_call: TRBJ2-2
clone_size: .
d_call: .

cdr3_nt: TGTGCCAGCAGTAACCGACAGGACGTCTCTGGAAACACCATATATTTT
cdr3_aa: CASSNRQDVSGNTIYF
v_call: TRBV6-2/TRBV6-3
j_call: TRBJ1-3
clone_size: many
d_call: .

cdr3_nt: TGTGCCAGCAATGTTGCGACAGGGCGACCCTACAATGAGCAGTTCTTC
cdr3_aa: CASNVATGRPYNEQFF
v_call: TRBV27
j_call: TRBJ2-1
clone_size: .
d_call: TRBD1

cdr3_nt: TGTGCCAGCAGCTTACAGGGGGAGCCGGCCAAAAACATTCAGTACTTC
cdr3_aa: CASSLQGEPAKNIQYF
v_call: TRBV7-9
j_call: TRBJ2-4
clone_size: .
d_call: TRBD1